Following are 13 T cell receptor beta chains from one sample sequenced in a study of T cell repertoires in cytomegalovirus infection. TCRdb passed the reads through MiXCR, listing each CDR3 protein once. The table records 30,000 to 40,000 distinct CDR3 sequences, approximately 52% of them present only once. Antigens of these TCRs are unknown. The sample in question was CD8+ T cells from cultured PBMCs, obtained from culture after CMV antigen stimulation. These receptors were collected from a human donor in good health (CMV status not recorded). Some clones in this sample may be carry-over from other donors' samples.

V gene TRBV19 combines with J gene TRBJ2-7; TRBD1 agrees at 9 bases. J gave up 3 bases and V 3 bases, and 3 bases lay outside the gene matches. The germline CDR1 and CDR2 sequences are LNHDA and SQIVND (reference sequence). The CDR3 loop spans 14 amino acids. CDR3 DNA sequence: TGTGCCAGTAGTATGGGACAGGGATACTACGAGCAGTACTTC. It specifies CASSMGQGYYEQYF.

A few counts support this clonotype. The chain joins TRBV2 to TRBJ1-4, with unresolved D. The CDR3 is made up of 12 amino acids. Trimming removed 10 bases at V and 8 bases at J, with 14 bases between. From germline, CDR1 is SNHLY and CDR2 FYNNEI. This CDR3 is CATTWGGEKLFF. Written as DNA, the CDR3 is TGTGCCACTACGTGGGGTGGCGAAAAACTGTTTTTT. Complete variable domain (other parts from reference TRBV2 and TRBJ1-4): EPEVTQTPSHQVTQMGQEVILRCVPISNHLYFYWYRQILGQKVEFLVSFYNNEISEKSEIFDDQFSVERPDGSNFTLKIRSTKLEDSAMYFCATTWGGEKLFFGSGTQLSVL.

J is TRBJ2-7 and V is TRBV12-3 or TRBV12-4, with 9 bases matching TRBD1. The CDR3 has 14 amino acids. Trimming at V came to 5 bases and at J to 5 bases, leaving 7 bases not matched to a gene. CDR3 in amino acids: CASSPPDRGDEQYF. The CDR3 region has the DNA TGTGCCAGCAGTCCGCCGGACAGGGGCGACGAGCAGTACTTC.

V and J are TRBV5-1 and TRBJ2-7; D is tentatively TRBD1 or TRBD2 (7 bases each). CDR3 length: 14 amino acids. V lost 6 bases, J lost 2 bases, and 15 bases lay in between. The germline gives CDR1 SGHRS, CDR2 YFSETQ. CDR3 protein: CASTPGGGPYEQYF. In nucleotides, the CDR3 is TGCGCCAGCACCCCAGGGGGGGGGCCCTACGAGCAGTACTTC.

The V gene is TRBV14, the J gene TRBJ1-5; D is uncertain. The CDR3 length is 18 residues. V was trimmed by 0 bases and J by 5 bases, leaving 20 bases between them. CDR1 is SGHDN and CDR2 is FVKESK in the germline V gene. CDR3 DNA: TGTGCCAGCAGCCAAGACAAACCCCGGGGTGGGCCCCATCAGCCCCAGCATTTT. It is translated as CASSQDKPRGGPHQPQHF.

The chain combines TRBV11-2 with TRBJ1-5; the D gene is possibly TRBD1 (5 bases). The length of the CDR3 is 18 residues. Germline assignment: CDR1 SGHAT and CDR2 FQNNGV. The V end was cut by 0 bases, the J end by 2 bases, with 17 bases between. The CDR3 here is CASSLDRPGGFGNQPQHF. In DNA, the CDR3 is TGTGCCAGCAGCTTAGATCGACCGGGGGGTTTTGGCAATCAGCCCCAGCATTTT.

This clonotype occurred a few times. The CDR3 bases are TGTGCCAGCAGCCCCGGAGGGGGACTAGCGCGCCACAATGAGCAGTTCTTC. As protein: CASSPGGGLARHNEQFF. The V gene is TRBV7-3, the J gene TRBJ2-1; TRBD2 aligns across 10 bases. V lost 5 bases and J lost 5; bases outside the gene matches: 12. CDR3 length: 17 residues. The germline V gene encodes CDR1 SGHTA and CDR2 FQGTGA.

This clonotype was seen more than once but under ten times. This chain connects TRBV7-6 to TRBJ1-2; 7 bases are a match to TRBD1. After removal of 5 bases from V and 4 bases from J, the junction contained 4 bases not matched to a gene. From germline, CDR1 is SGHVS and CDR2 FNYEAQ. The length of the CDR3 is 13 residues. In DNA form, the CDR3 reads TGTGCCAGCAGCCCTGGGACAGCCTATGGCTACACCTTC. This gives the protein CASSPGTAYGYTF.

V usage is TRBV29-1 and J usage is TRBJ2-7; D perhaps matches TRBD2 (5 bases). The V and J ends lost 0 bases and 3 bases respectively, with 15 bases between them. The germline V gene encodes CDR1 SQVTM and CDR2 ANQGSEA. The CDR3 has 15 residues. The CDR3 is CSVEDPKDWGYEQYF. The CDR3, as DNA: TGCAGCGTTGAAGATCCAAAGGACTGGGGCTACGAGCAGTACTTC.

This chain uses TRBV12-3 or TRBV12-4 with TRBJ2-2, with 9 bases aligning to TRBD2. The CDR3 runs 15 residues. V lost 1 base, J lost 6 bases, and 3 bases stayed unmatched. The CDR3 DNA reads TGTGCCAGCAGTTTAGTAGCGGGAGTGGCCGGGGAGCTGTTTTTT. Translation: CASSLVAGVAGELFF.

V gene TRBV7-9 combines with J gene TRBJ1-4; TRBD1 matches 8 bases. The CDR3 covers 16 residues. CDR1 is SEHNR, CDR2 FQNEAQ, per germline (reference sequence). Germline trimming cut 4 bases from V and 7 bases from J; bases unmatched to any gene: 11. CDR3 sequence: CASSSGRGQGVEKLFF. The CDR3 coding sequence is TGTGCCAGCAGCTCAGGCCGAGGACAGGGAGTTGAAAAACTGTTTTTT.

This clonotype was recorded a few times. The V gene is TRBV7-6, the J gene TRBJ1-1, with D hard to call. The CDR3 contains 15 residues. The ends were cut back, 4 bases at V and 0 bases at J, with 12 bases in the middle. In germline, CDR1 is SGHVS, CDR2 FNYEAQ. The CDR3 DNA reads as TGTGCCAGCAGCTATGATATAGCGATGAACACTGAAGCTTTCTTT. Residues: CASSYDIAMNTEAFF.

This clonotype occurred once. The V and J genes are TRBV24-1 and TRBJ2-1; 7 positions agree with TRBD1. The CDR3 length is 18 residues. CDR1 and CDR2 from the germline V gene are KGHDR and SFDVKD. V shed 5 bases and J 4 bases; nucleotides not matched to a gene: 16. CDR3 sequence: CATSGSPRQGGFYNEQFF. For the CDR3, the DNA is TGTGCCACCAGTGGAAGCCCGAGACAGGGCGGGTTTTACAATGAGCAGTTCTTC.